Shown below are 16 T cell receptor beta chains from a single sample sequenced in a study of blood T cell repertoires in COVID-19. Using immunoSEQ multiplex PCR, the repertoire was profiled, and TCRdb retains in-frame clones only, with some absent. The table shows 220,000 or so clones, with roughly 84% occurring only once. The material sequenced was PBMCs or T cells enriched from blood (not recorded which). These TCRs come from a middle-aged woman who had recovered from COVID-19.

The V and J genes are TRBV5-4 and TRBJ1-1; maybe TRBD1 (6 bases). Looked up from germline, CDR1 is SGHNT and CDR2 is YYREEE (reference sequence). Trimming took 0 bases from V and 1 from J, leaving 7 bases between them. The CDR3 is made up of 14 amino acids. The CDR3 coding sequence is TGTGCCAGCAGCTTGGGGGGGCGGAACACTGAAGCTTTCTTT. This encodes CASSLGGRNTEAFF.

This clone was observed a single time. The V call is TRBV7-2, the J call TRBJ2-1, with 14 bases identical to TRBD2. CDR1 and CDR2 (germline): SGHTA, FQGNSA. V was clipped by 6 bases and J by 0 bases; unmatched bases: 4. CDR3 length equals 17 residues. CDR3 amino acids: CASRRLAGGLSYNEQFF. CDR3 nucleotides: TGTGCCAGCAGGCGACTAGCGGGAGGGCTCTCCTACAATGAGCAGTTCTTC.

V gene TRBV2 combines with J gene TRBJ2-1; 8 bases match TRBD2. CDR1 and CDR2 from the germline V gene are SNHLY and FYNNEI. The CDR3 runs 15 residues. V lost 9 bases, J lost 4 bases, and 11 bases stayed unmatched. The CDR3 DNA reads TGTGCCAGTCGACCCGGGACTAGGGGGTACAATGAGCAGTTCTTC. The encoded protein is CASRPGTRGYNEQFF.

The rearrangement uses TRBV19 and TRBJ2-1, with 9 bases that match TRBD1. V trimming: 4 bases; J trimming: 8 bases; junction bases outside the gene matches: 6. The CDR3 spans 14 residues. Germline CDR1 is LNHDA and CDR2 is SQIVND (reference sequence). The CDR3 region has the DNA TGTGCCAGTAGTACAACGGACAGGGGCGATGAGCAGTTCTTC. Translation: CASSTTDRGDEQFF.

Written as DNA, the CDR3 is TGCGCCAGCAGTGAAAGATCAGGGGGATTGTATGGCTACACCTTC. Its translation is CASSERSGGLYGYTF. The chain uses TRBV10-2 and TRBJ1-2; 7 bases are shared with TRBD1. V shed 3 bases, J shed 5 bases, and the junction held 9 bases outside the gene matches. The CDR3 totals 15 residues. CDR1 and CDR2 (germline): WSHSY, SAAADI.

The rearrangement joins TRBV11-2 to TRBJ2-3, with TRBD2 matching 9 bases. The CDR3 contains 16 residues. Per germline, CDR1 SGHAT and CDR2 FQNNGV. Unmatched junction bases numbered 6, after V lost 1 base and J lost 4 bases. The CDR3 loop reads CASSLVGGRGADTQYF. CDR3 DNA: TGTGCCAGCAGCTTAGTAGGCGGGAGGGGCGCAGATACGCAGTATTTT.

CDR3 amino acids: CASSQGLLAGGVNEQFF. DNA of the CDR3: TGTGCCAGCAGCCAGGGACTACTAGCGGGAGGGGTCAATGAGCAGTTCTTC. This chain uses TRBV3-1 (or the pseudogene TRBV3-2) with TRBJ2-1; the match to TRBD2 covers 13 bases. J was trimmed by 6 bases and V by 3 bases; bases with no gene match: 8. Per germline, CDR1 LGHDT and CDR2 YNNKEL (reference sequence). This CDR3 comprises 17 residues.

This chain uses TRBV11-2 with TRBJ1-4; perhaps TRBD1 as D (6 bases). Germline CDR1 reads SGHAT; CDR2 reads FQNNGV. The CDR3 spans 16 residues. V was trimmed by 5 bases and J by 4 bases, leaving 17 bases between them. The DNA for the CDR3 is TGTGCCAGCAGCCGAATTAGACAAGGGGGTAATGAAAAACTGTTTTTT. As protein: CASSRIRQGGNEKLFF.

The chain has TRBV19 and TRBJ2-6; TRBD1 matches at 11 bases. Germline V gene lookup returns CDR1 LNHDA and CDR2 SQIVND (reference sequence). This CDR3 region has 17 residues. Trimming cost V 7 bases and J 2 bases; bases outside gene matches: 7. The CDR3 DNA sequence: TGTGCCAGTAACAGGGACAGGGGGAATGCTGGGGCCAACGTCCTGACTTTC. Translation gives CASNRDRGNAGANVLTF. Drawing the rest from reference TRBV19 and TRBJ2-6, the complete variable domain is DGGITQSPKYLFRKEGQNVTLSCEQNLNHDAMYWYRQDPGQGLRLIYYSQIVNDFQKGDIAEGYSVSREKKESFPLTVTSAQKNPTAFYLCASNRDRGNAGANVLTFGAGSRLTVL.

This clone was recorded once. The chain has TRBV14 and TRBJ1-1, with 11 bases identical to TRBD1. V gave up 1 base and J gave up 5 bases; unmatched junction bases: 3. Germline V lookup: CDR1 SGHDN, CDR2 FVKESK. The CDR3 has 15 residues. CDR3 nucleotide sequence: TGTGCCAGCAGCCAAGTTGGGACAGGGGGGACTGAAGCTTTCTTT. Its translation is CASSQVGTGGTEAFF. Supplemented by reference TRBV14 and TRBJ1-1, the full variable domain reads EAGVTQFPSHSVIEKGQTVTLRCDPISGHDNLYWYRRVMGKEIKFLLHFVKESKQDESGMPNNRFLAERTGGTYSTLKVQPAELEDSGVYFCASSQVGTGGTEAFFGQGTRLTVV.

The V gene is TRBV7-9, the J gene TRBJ1-2; D perhaps matches TRBD1 (5 bases). Trimming took 5 bases from V and 7 from J, leaving 17 bases between them. CDR1 SEHNR and CDR2 FQNEAQ come from the germline V gene (reference sequence). The CDR3 covers 14 residues. CDR3 sequence: CASSPLGGRFGYTF. CDR3 coding DNA: TGTGCCAGCAGCCCTTTGGGGGGAAGGTTTGGCTACACCTTC.

The chain recombines TRBV3-1 (or the pseudogene TRBV3-2) with TRBJ2-1; tentatively, D is TRBD2 (6 bases). The CDR3 covers 20 residues. Trimming removed 2 bases from V and 0 bases from J, with 23 bases in between. The germline gives CDR1 LGHDT, CDR2 YNNKEL (reference sequence). The chain's CDR3 is CASSQTPNALSGRSYNEQFF. The CDR3, as DNA: TGTGCCAGCAGCCAAACCCCCAATGCTCTTAGCGGTCGCTCCTACAATGAGCAGTTCTTC.

The V and J genes are TRBV10-3 and TRBJ1-2; the D is unclear. Germline V CDR1 and CDR2: ENHRY, SYGVKD. This CDR3 has 15 residues. Trimming cost V 2 bases and J 4 bases, with 14 bases left between them. CDR3 sequence reads: CAISEGEGAGYGYTF. CDR3 sequence (DNA): TGTGCCATCAGTGAGGGTGAGGGCGCGGGCTATGGCTACACCTTC.

The chain recombines TRBV19 with TRBJ2-7; D is ambiguous. The CDR3 spans 14 residues. Germline assignment: CDR1 LNHDA and CDR2 SQIVND (reference sequence). The V end lost 4 bases, the J end lost 2 bases, and 12 bases lay between the germline ends. The chain's CDR3 is CASSTLERTYEQYF. CDR3 DNA: TGTGCCAGTAGTACCCTCGAGAGGACCTACGAGCAGTACTTC. Complete variable domain (other parts from reference TRBV19 and TRBJ2-7): DGGITQSPKYLFRKEGQNVTLSCEQNLNHDAMYWYRQDPGQGLRLIYYSQIVNDFQKGDIAEGYSVSREKKESFPLTVTSAQKNPTAFYLCASSTLERTYEQYFGPGTRLTVT.

The genes are TRBV11-3 and TRBJ2-1; TRBD2 aligns across 12 bases. The J segment lost 9 bases and the V segment lost 1 base, leaving 7 bases of the junction unmatched. CDR1 is SGHNT, CDR2 YENEEA, per germline. The CDR3 runs to 16 residues. The CDR3, as DNA: TGTGCCAGCAGCTTAGCCCTAGCGGGAGGGCAGGGTGAGCAGTTCTTC. Its protein is CASSLALAGGQGEQFF.

This rearrangement joins TRBV30 to TRBJ2-5; 9 bases match TRBD2. Germline CDR1 GTSNPN, CDR2 SVGIG (reference sequence). The CDR3 length is 15 residues. With V trimmed by 7 bases and J by 4 bases, 13 bases remained unmatched. CDR3 in DNA: TGTGCCTCCGGGGGGTCTAGCGGGATCTCAGAGACCCAGTACTTC. This gives the protein CASGGSSGISETQYF.